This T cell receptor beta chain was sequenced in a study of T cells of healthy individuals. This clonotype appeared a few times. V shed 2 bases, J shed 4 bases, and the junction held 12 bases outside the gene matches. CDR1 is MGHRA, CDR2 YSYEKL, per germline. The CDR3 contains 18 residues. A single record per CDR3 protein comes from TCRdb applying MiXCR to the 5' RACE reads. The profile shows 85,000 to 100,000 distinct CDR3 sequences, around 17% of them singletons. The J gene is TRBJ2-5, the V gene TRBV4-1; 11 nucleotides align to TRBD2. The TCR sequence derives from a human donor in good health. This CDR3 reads CASSQSRLAGGRRETQYF. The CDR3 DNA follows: TGCGCCAGCAGCCAATCTAGGCTAGCGGGGGGCCGACGAGAGACCCAGTACTTC.